The clone carrying this T cell receptor (beta chain) was counted a few times. What it binds is not known. There are 13 residues in the CDR3. CDR1 is SGHRS and CDR2 is YFSETQ in the germline V gene. Trimming shortened V by 4 bases and J by 3 bases, and 10 bases separated the two germline ends. TCRdb ran MiXCR on the 5' RACE reads and lists one entry per CDR3 protein. The repertoire includes 95,000 to 120,000 distinct CDR3 sequences, 18% of them detected once, and over 4.5% sits in the top ten. The data were obtained in a study of T-cell memory formation after mild COVID-19. Looking at the study overall: Across donors, TCR clusters were largely donor specific. Study-wide findings and caveats: A balance of CD4 and CD8 characterized clones contracting day 15 to 85, whereas later expanders leaned CD4+.

The source is a man between 18 and 35 years old who had mild COVID-19 (a few samples of this study predate the infection). Cell type and time point are not known. Sequenced sample: PBMCs or a T cell subset sorted from them (not recorded which). The chain has TRBV5-1 and TRBJ2-5; D might be TRBD2 (6 bases). This CDR3 is CASSDGLKETQYF. The CDR3 coding sequence is TGCGCCAGCAGCGATGGACTAAAAGAGACCCAGTACTTC.